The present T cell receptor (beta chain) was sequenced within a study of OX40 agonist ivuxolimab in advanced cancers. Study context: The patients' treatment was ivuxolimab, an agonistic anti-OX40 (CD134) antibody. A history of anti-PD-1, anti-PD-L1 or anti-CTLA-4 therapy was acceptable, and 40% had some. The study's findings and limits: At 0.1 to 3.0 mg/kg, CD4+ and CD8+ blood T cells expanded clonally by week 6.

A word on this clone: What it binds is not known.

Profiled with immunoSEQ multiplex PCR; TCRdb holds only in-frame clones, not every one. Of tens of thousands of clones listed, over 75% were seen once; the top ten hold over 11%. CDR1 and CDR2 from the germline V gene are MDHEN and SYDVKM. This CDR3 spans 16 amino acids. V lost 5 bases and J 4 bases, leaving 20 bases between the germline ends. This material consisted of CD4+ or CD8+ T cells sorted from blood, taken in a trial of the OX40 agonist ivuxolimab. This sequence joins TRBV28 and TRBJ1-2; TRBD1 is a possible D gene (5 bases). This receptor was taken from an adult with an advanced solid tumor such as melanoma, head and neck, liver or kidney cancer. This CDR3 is CASSILDSGTGYGYTF. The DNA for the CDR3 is TGTGCCAGCAGTATCCTTGATTCCGGGACTGGCTATGGCTACACCTTC.